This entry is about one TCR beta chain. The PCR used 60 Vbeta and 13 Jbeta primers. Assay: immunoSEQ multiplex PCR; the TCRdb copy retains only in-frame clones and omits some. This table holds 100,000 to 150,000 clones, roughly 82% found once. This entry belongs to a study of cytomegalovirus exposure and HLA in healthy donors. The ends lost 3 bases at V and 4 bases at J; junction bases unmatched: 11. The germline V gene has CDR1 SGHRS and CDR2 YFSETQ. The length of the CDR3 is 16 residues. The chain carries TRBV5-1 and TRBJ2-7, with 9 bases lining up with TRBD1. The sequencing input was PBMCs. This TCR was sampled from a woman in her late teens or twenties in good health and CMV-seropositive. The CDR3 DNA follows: TGCGCCAGCAGCTCGAGCGGACAGGGGAAAAGGTACGAGCAGTACTTC. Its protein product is CASSSSGQGKRYEQYF. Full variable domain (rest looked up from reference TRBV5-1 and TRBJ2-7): KAGVTQTPRYLIKTRGQQVTLSCSPISGHRSVSWYQQTPGQGLQFLFEYFSETQRNKGNFPGRFSGRQFSNSRSEMNVSTLELGDSALYLCASSSSGQGKRYEQYFGPGTRLTVT.